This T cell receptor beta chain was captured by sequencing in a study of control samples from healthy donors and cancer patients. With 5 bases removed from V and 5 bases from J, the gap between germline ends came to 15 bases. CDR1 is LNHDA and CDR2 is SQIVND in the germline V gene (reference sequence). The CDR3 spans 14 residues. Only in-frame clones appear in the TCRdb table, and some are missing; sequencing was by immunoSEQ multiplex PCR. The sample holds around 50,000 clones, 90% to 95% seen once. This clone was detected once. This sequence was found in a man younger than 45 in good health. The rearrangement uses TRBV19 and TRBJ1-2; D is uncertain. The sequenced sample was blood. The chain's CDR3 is CASSLPGRYYGYTF. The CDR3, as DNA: TGTGCCAGTAGTTTACCAGGACGGTATTATGGCTACACCTTC.